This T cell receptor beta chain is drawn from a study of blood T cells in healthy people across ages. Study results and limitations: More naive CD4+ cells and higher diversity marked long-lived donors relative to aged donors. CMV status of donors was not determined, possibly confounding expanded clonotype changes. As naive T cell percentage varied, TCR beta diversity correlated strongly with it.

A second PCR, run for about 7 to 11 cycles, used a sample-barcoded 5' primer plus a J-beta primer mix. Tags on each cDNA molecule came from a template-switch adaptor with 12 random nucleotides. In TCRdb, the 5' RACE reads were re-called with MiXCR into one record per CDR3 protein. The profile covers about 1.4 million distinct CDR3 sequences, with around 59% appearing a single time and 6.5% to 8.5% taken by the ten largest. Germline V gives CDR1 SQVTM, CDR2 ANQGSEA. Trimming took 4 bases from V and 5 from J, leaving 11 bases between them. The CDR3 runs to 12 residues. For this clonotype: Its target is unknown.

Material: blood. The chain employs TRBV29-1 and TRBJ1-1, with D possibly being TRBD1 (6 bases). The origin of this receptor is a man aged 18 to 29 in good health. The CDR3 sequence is CSVGVQGTEAFF. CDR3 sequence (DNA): TGCAGCGTTGGAGTACAGGGTACTGAAGCTTTCTTT.